This T cell receptor beta chain stems from a study of T cells in Graves' hyperthyroidism and ophthalmopathy. Study-level findings and limits: From stable hyperthyroidism, ophthalmopathy was set apart by a 13 V-J model.

This clonotype turned up a few times. Its antigen is currently unknown. Graves' hyperthyroidism showing no ophthalmopathy progression within 18 months was considered stable. Extraction of PBMCs used roughly 9.6 ml of fresh peripheral blood. CDR3 size: 12 residues. V shed 7 bases and J shed 7 bases, with 16 bases lying between them. CDR1 is DFQATT and CDR2 is SNEGSKA in the germline V gene (reference sequence). Amplification of TCR beta CDR3 regions used RNA as the template. The study used the HTBI primer set for a first-round RT-PCR of the TCR CDR3. Each CDR3 protein gets one entry after TCRdb re-called the multiplex PCR reads with MiXCR. The data contain about 420,000 distinct CDR3 sequences, roughly 15% of them singletons.

What was sequenced was blood. The clonotype originates from a woman younger than 30 with Graves' hyperthyroidism. The chain recombines TRBV20-1 with TRBJ2-5; D is possibly TRBD2 (6 bases). The CDR3 spells CSGRGRGGTQYF. The CDR3 DNA follows: TGCAGTGGGAGGGGCCGTGGAGGGACCCAGTACTTC.